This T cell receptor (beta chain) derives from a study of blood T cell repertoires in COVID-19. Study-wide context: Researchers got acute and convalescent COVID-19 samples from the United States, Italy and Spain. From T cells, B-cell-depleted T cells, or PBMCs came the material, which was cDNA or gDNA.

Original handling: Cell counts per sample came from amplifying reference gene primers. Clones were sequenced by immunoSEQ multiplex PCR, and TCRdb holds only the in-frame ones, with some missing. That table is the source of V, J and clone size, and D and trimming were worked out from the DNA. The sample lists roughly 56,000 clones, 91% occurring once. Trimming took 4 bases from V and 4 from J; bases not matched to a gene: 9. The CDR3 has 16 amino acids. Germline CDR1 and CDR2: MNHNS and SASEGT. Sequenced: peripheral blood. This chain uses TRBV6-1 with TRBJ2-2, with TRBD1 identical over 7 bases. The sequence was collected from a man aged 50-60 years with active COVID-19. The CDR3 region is CASSGGGTGFTGELFF. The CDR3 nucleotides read TGTGCCAGCAGTGGAGGGGGCACAGGGTTCACCGGGGAGCTGTTTTTT.